This TCR beta chain stems from a study of T cell clones after liver transplantation. Study as a whole: Timepoints were pre-transplant, pre-withdrawal, and after withdrawal was completed or failed.

CD3+CD4+ and CD3+CD8+ cells were FACS-sorted from thawed unstimulated PBMCs. The germline V gene has CDR1 GTSNPN and CDR2 SVGIG (reference sequence). This CDR3 has 13 amino acids. The germline V and J ends were trimmed by 3 bases and 1 base, with 9 bases remaining between them. Some clones are missing from TCRdb's copy, which holds only in-frame ones; the method was immunoSEQ multiplex PCR. Here the sample spans 65,000 to 80,000 clones, approximately 82% being singletons. This receptor was identified in a human patient who received a liver transplant. Some T cells may have come from the graft donor. The chain joins TRBV30 to TRBJ1-1; TRBD1 might be the D (5 bases). The specimen was CD4+ T cells from blood, collected at the 22-month timepoint. As DNA, the CDR3 is TGTGCCTGGAGGGCAGGGTGGAACACTGAAGCTTTCTTT. Protein: CAWRAGWNTEAFF. The full variable domain, its missing parts supplied by reference TRBV30 and TRBJ1-1, is SQTIHQWPATLVQPVGSPLSLECTVEGTSNPNLYWYRQAAGRGLQLLFYSVGIGQISSEVPQNLSASRPQDRQFILSSKKLLLSDSGFYLCAWRAGWNTEAFFGQGTRLTVV.